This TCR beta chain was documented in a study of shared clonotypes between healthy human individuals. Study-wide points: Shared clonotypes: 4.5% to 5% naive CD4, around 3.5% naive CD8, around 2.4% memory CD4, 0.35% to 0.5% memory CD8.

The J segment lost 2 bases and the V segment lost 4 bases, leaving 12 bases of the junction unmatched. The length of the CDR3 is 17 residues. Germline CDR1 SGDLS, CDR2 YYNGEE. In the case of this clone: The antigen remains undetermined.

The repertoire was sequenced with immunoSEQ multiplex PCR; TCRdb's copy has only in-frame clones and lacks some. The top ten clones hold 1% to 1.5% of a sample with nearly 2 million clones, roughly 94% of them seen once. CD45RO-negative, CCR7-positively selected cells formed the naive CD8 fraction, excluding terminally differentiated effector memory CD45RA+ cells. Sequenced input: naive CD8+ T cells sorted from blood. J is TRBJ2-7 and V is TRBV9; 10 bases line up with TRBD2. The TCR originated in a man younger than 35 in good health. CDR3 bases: TGTGCCAGCAGCCCGGGACTAGCGAGCCGAGGGCCCTACGAGCAGTACTTC. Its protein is CASSPGLASRGPYEQYF.